Presented here are 27 T cell receptor beta chains from one specimen sequenced in a study of control samples from healthy donors and cancer patients. Assay: immunoSEQ multiplex PCR; the TCRdb copy retains only in-frame clones and omits some. Of under 200,000 clones listed, approximately 96% are singletons. The specimen sequenced was blood. All receptors derive from a woman aged 25 to 45 in good health.

This chain uses TRBV19 with TRBJ2-2, with a weak D call TRBD1 (5 bases). The germline gives CDR1 LNHDA, CDR2 SQIVND (reference sequence). V was clipped by 6 bases and J by 6 bases, with 29 bases between them. This CDR3 is built from 19 residues. The CDR3 region is CASSLKVWVGRVSSGELFF. Written as DNA, the CDR3 is TGTGCCAGTAGCCTAAAAGTGTGGGTGGGCAGGGTATCATCCGGGGAGCTGTTTTTT.

The chain uses TRBV19 and TRBJ2-3, with D perhaps matching TRBD1 or TRBD2 (6 bases each). The germline V gene has CDR1 LNHDA and CDR2 SQIVND (reference sequence). V shed 7 bases and J shed 2 bases, with 13 bases lying between them. This CDR3 contains 14 residues. The CDR3 reads CASNSGQLTDTQYF. The DNA for the CDR3 is TGTGCCAGTAATAGCGGACAGCTCACAGATACGCAGTATTTT.

The chain employs TRBV9 and TRBJ1-6, with D hard to call. Germline assignment: CDR1 SGDLS and CDR2 YYNGEE. The V end lost 4 bases, the J end lost 1 base, and 9 bases lay between the germline ends. The CDR3 consists of 15 residues. The CDR3 loop reads CASSSTGSYNSPLHF. CDR3 nucleotides: TGTGCCAGCAGCAGTACCGGGTCCTATAATTCACCCCTCCACTTT.

The V and J genes are TRBV6-1 and TRBJ2-3; the D is unclear. From germline, CDR1 is MNHNS and CDR2 SASEGT. V shed 0 bases and J shed 0 bases, with 10 bases lying between them. The CDR3 spans 16 residues. In nucleotides, the CDR3 is TGTGCCAGCAGTGAAGCGTCTCCTACTAGCACAGATACGCAGTATTTT. Protein product: CASSEASPTSTDTQYF.

CDR3 amino acids: CASKGNRYTEAFF. As DNA, the CDR3 is TGTGCCAGCAAAGGGAATAGATACACTGAAGCTTTCTTT. This chain joins TRBV28 and TRBJ1-1, with no clear D. CDR1 MDHEN and CDR2 SYDVKM come from the germline V gene. V was shortened by 7 bases and J by 3 bases, with 12 bases between the two germline ends. The CDR3 contains 13 residues.

This rearrangement joins TRBV5-1 to TRBJ1-1; TRBD1 matches 9 bases. Trimming at V came to 2 bases and at J to 0 bases, leaving 2 bases not matched to a gene. Germline CDR1 and CDR2: SGHRS and YFSETQ. The CDR3 spans 15 residues. Here the CDR3 reads CASSLTGGMNTEAFF. CDR3 coding DNA: TGCGCCAGCAGCTTAACAGGGGGCATGAACACTGAAGCTTTCTTT.

This clone was seen just once. The chain is built from TRBV19 and TRBJ1-4, with D unresolved. Germline V gives CDR1 LNHDA, CDR2 SQIVND (reference sequence). V lost 3 bases, J lost 8 bases, and 10 bases lay in between. The CDR3 runs 13 residues. CDR3 DNA: TGTGCCAGTAGTATCCGGGCCTGGGAAAAACTGTTTTTT. Encoded protein: CASSIRAWEKLFF.

This chain connects TRBV4-1 to TRBJ2-7; 10 nucleotides match TRBD1. V dropped 2 bases and J dropped 3; count of bases not matched to a gene: 4. There are 15 residues in the CDR3. Looked up from germline, CDR1 is MGHRA and CDR2 is YSYEKL. CDR3 loop: CASSQRDRGVYEQYF. The CDR3 nucleotides read TGCGCCAGCAGCCAACGGGACAGGGGCGTCTACGAGCAGTACTTC.

The rearrangement uses TRBV6-5 and TRBJ2-3; a weak D match, TRBD1 (5 bases). This CDR3 comprises 14 residues. Trimming pared 10 bases from V and 3 bases from J, leaving 17 bases between. Germline CDR1 is MNHEY and CDR2 is SVGAGI. In nucleotides, the CDR3 is TGTGCCACCGTGGGGCAGCGCGGAACAGATACGCAGTATTTT. This gives the protein CATVGQRGTDTQYF.

The rearrangement links TRBV28 to TRBJ2-1, with TRBD2 matching 7 bases. Germline loops: CDR1 MDHEN, CDR2 SYDVKM. The V and J ends lost 6 bases and 8 bases, in that order; junction bases with no gene match: 7. The CDR3 spans 13 residues. CDR3 loop: CASSLTSDYEQFF. CDR3 bases: TGTGCCAGCAGCCTCACTAGCGATTATGAGCAGTTCTTC.

V gene TRBV5-1 combines with J gene TRBJ1-3; D is ambiguous. The CDR3 length is 14 residues. Germline V CDR1 and CDR2: SGHRS, YFSETQ. The V end was cut by 3 bases, the J end by 0 bases, with 7 bases between. The CDR3 bases are TGCGCCAGCAGCTCGAGCTCCTCTGGAAACACCATATATTTT. Translating it yields CASSSSSSGNTIYF.

This clone was detected once. The V call is TRBV2, the J call TRBJ2-5; the match to TRBD1 covers 10 bases. This CDR3 spans 15 amino acids. With V trimmed by 7 bases and J by 5 bases, 10 bases remained unmatched. Per germline, CDR1 SNHLY and CDR2 FYNNEI. CDR3 DNA: TGTGCCAGCATGGACAGGGGGACACGGTGGGAGACCCAGTACTTC. This sequence encodes CASMDRGTRWETQYF.

In regard to this clone: Within the sample, other DNA sequences also encode this same CDR3. The CDR3 bases are TGTGCCAGCAGCGGGCTCCTGGGATCAATGAACACTGAAGCTTTCTTT. Translation: CASSGLLGSMNTEAFF. V usage is TRBV11-2 and J usage is TRBJ1-1; no definite D call. This CDR3 comprises 16 residues. The germline gives CDR1 SGHAT, CDR2 FQNNGV. The V and J ends lost 5 bases and 0 bases respectively, with 16 bases between them.

The chain links TRBV19 to TRBJ1-2; weak D call: TRBD1 (5 bases). CDR3 size: 18 residues. V was trimmed by 5 bases and J by 3 bases, leaving 25 bases between them. From germline, CDR1 is LNHDA and CDR2 SQIVND (reference sequence). CDR3 residues: CASSATSGGTALDYGYTF. In DNA, the CDR3 is TGTGCCAGTAGTGCTACTTCGGGCGGGACGGCGCTTGACTATGGCTACACCTTC.

The chain recombines TRBV15 with TRBJ1-2; possibly TRBD1 for D (5 bases). V was shortened by 6 bases and J by 2 bases, with 13 bases between the two germline ends. Per the germline V gene, CDR1 is LNHNV and CDR2 is YYDKDF (reference sequence). This CDR3 is built from 14 residues. The chain's CDR3 is CATRAGKGNYGYTF. DNA of the CDR3: TGTGCCACCAGGGCAGGGAAGGGGAACTATGGCTACACCTTC.

The rearrangement links TRBV6-6 to TRBJ2-3; 7 bases align to TRBD1. J lost 2 bases, V lost 0 bases, and 5 bases had no gene match. CDR3 size: 16 residues. Germline V gene sequence: CDR1 MNHNY, CDR2 SVGAGI (reference sequence). The CDR3 DNA sequence: TGTGCCAGCAGTTACTCGACGGGACAGAACACAGATACGCAGTATTTT. As protein: CASSYSTGQNTDTQYF.

The rearrangement links TRBV5-5 to TRBJ2-1, with 11 bases aligning to TRBD2. The CDR3 runs 15 residues. The V gene end was trimmed by 4 bases and the J gene end by 8 bases; junction bases not matched to a gene: 8. Germline lookup yields CDR1 SGHKS and CDR2 YYEKEE (reference sequence). CDR3: CASSEGLAEGHEQFF. The CDR3 nucleotides read TGTGCCAGCAGCGAGGGACTAGCGGAGGGCCATGAGCAGTTCTTC. The full variable domain, with the rest looked up from reference TRBV5-5 and TRBJ2-1, is DAGVTQSPTHLIKTRGQQVTLRCSPISGHKSVSWYQQVLGQGPQFIFQYYEKEERGRGNFPDRFSARQFPNYSSELNVNALLLGDSALYLCASSEGLAEGHEQFFGPGTRLTVL.

The V and J genes are TRBV5-6 and TRBJ2-5; TRBD2 is a possible D gene (6 bases). Deletions cut 2 bases from V and 3 bases from J, with 11 bases between. The germline CDR1 and CDR2 sequences are SGHDT and YYEEEE. This CDR3 is 14 amino acids long. CDR3: CASSFGRPEETQYF. The CDR3 bases are TGTGCCAGCAGCTTCGGGAGACCCGAAGAGACCCAGTACTTC.

This clone was seen only once. The rearrangement joins TRBV5-4 to TRBJ2-1; 11 bases are a match to TRBD2. The CDR3 loop spans 16 amino acids. Looked up from germline, CDR1 is SGHNT and CDR2 is YYREEE (reference sequence). The V and J ends lost 4 bases and 4 bases, in that order; junction bases with no gene match: 7. CDR3 amino acids: CASSAATSGKYNEQFF. The CDR3 region has the DNA TGTGCCAGCAGCGCCGCGACTAGCGGGAAGTACAATGAGCAGTTCTTC.

The chain joins TRBV30 to TRBJ2-7; D gene ambiguous. Germline CDR1 is GTSNPN and CDR2 is SVGIG (reference sequence). The CDR3 extends over 14 amino acids. The V and J ends lost 3 bases and 2 bases respectively, with 14 bases between them. The CDR3 is CAWRIKHWAYEQYF. The CDR3 bases are TGTGCCTGGAGAATTAAACATTGGGCCTACGAGCAGTACTTC.

The V and J genes are TRBV4-1 and TRBJ2-1; TRBD2 might be the D (6 bases). CDR1 MGHRA and CDR2 YSYEKL come from the germline V gene. V was shortened by 5 bases and J by 10 bases, with 15 bases between the two germline ends. This CDR3 has 13 residues. The CDR3 loop is CASSSGASAEQFF. CDR3 bases: TGCGCCAGCAGCTCAGGAGCTAGCGCCGAGCAGTTCTTC.

This clone was observed a few times. V gene TRBV11-3 combines with J gene TRBJ1-5; D might be TRBD1 (5 bases). The CDR3 contains 16 residues. The V end was cut by 3 bases, the J end by 3 bases, with 15 bases between. Germline values: CDR1 SGHNT, CDR2 YENEEA. The CDR3 loop reads CASSFREGKLNQPQHF. In DNA, the CDR3 is TGTGCCAGCAGCTTCCGGGAGGGGAAACTCAATCAGCCCCAGCATTTT.

The rearrangement uses TRBV27 and TRBJ1-6; 9 nucleotides agree with TRBD1. The CDR3 extends over 15 amino acids. V trimming: 1 base; J trimming: 9 bases; junction bases outside the gene matches: 4. Per germline, CDR1 MNHEY and CDR2 SMNVEV (reference sequence). The CDR3 here is CASSLLGTGISPLHF. The CDR3 region has the DNA TGTGCCAGCAGTTTATTGGGGACAGGGATTTCACCCCTCCACTTT.

The chain joins TRBV5-8 to TRBJ2-1; D is ambiguous. Germline CDR1 is SGHTS and CDR2 is YDEGEE. With 0 bases removed from V and 0 bases from J, the gap between germline ends came to 4 bases. The CDR3 totals 14 residues. The CDR3 DNA reads TGTGCCAGCAGCTTGGGGGTCTCCTACAATGAGCAGTTCTTC. Encoded protein: CASSLGVSYNEQFF.

The chain links TRBV28 to TRBJ2-7; 9 bases match TRBD1. Trimming cost V 5 bases and J 0 bases; bases outside gene matches: 5. This CDR3 is built from 15 residues. Germline lookup yields CDR1 MDHEN and CDR2 SYDVKM. The CDR3: CASSDPGQGSYEQYF. The CDR3 nucleotides are TGTGCCAGCAGTGATCCGGGACAGGGCTCCTACGAGCAGTACTTC.

V is TRBV5-4 and J is TRBJ2-3; 7 bases line up with TRBD2. The trim removed 5 bases at V and 4 bases at J, leaving 10 bases unmatched. The CDR3 covers 15 residues. Germline CDR1 and CDR2: SGHNT and YYREEE (reference sequence). The CDR3 nucleotides read TGTGCCAGCAGTCGAAGCGGGACGTATGCAGATACGCAGTATTTT. Its protein is CASSRSGTYADTQYF.

V usage is TRBV19 and J usage is TRBJ1-6; TRBD1 might be the D (6 bases). V shed 3 bases and J shed 6 bases, with 9 bases lying between them. The germline gives CDR1 LNHDA, CDR2 SQIVND (reference sequence). The CDR3 is made up of 14 amino acids. CDR3 bases: TGTGCCAGTAGTATCGGACAGTCTAATTCACCCCTCCACTTT. This codes for CASSIGQSNSPLHF.